This T cell receptor beta chain was captured in a study of T cell responses to AZD1222 COVID-19 vaccine. Germline trimming cut 4 bases from V and 1 base from J; bases unmatched to any gene: 8. Germline V lookup: CDR1 SGDLS, CDR2 YYNGEE. This CDR3 region has 16 residues. Assay used: immunoSEQ multiplex PCR; TCRdb lists only in-frame clones, some missing. This table holds tens of thousands of clones, around 80% found once. The starting material was peripheral blood, obtained on day 0 of AZD1222 vaccination. The origin of this receptor is an adult in good health. This chain connects TRBV9 to TRBJ2-1, with 7 nucleotides matching TRBD1. CDR3 bases: TGTGCCAGCAGCCCCGAAGGCAGGGGGTCCTACAATGAGCAGTTCTTC. Protein: CASSPEGRGSYNEQFF. The entire variable domain, with the rest obtained from reference TRBV9 and TRBJ2-1, is as follows: DSGVTQTPKHLITATGQRVTLRCSPRSGDLSVYWYQQSLDQGLQFLIQYYNGEERAKGNILERFSAQQFPDLHSELNLSSLELGDSALYFCASSPEGRGSYNEQFFGPGTRLTVL.